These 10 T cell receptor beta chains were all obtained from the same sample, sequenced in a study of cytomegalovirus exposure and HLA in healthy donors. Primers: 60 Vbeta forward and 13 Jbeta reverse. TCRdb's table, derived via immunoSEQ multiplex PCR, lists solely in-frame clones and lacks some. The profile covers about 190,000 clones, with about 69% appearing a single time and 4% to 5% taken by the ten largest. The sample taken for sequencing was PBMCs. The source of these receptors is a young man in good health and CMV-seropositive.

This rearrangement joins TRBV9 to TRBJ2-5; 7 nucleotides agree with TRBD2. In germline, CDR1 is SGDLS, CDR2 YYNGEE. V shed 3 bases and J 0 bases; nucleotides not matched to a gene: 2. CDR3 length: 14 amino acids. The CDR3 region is CASSGEGHQETQYF. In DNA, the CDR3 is TGTGCCAGCAGCGGGGAGGGACACCAAGAGACCCAGTACTTC.

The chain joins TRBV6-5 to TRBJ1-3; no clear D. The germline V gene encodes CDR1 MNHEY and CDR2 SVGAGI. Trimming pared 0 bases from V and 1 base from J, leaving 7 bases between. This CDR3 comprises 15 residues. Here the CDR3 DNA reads TGTGCCAGCAGTTACTCGACCGGGTCTGGAAACACCATATATTTT. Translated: CASSYSTGSGNTIYF.

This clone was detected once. CDR3 sequence reads: CASSARTSGLNTGELFF. The DNA for the CDR3 is TGTGCCAGCAGTGCCCGGACTAGCGGGCTGAACACCGGGGAGCTGTTTTTT. This chain joins TRBV27 and TRBJ2-2; 11 bases fit TRBD2. Trimming at V came to 5 bases and at J to 1 base, leaving 6 bases not matched to a gene. The CDR3 is 17 residues long. Germline V CDR1 and CDR2: MNHEY, SMNVEV (reference sequence).

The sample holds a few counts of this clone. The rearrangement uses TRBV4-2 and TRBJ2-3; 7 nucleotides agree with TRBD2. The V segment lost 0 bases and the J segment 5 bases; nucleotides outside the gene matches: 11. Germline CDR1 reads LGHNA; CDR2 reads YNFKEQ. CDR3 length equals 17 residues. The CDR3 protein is CASSQDLSGGGEDTQYF. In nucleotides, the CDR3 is TGTGCCAGCAGCCAAGATCTGTCGGGAGGAGGAGAAGATACGCAGTATTTT.

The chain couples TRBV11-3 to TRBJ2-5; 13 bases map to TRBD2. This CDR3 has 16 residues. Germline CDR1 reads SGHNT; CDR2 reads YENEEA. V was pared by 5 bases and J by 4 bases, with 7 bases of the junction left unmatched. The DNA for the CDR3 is TGTGCCAGCAGCACCACTAGCGGGAGGGCGGCAGAGACCCAGTACTTC. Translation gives CASSTTSGRAAETQYF.

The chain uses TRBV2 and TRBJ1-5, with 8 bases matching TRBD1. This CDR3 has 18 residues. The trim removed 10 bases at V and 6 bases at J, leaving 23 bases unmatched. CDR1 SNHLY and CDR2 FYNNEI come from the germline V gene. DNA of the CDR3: TGTGCCACGCCAAGGAAGGGGACAGGACCCTATTACGGTCAGCCCCAGCATTTT. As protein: CATPRKGTGPYYGQPQHF.

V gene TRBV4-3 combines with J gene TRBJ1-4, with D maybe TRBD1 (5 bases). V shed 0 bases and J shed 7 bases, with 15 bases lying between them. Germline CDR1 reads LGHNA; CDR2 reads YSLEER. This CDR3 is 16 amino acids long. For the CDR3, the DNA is TGCGCCAGCAGCCAAGATATGGGACTAGTGGGTGAAAAACTGTTTTTT. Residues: CASSQDMGLVGEKLFF.

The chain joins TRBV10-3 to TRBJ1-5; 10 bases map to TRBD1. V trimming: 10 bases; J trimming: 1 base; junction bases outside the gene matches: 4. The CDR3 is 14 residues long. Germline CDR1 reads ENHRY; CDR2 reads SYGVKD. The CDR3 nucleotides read TGTGCCACCACGGGACAGGGGAGCAATCAGCCCCAGCATTTT. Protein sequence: CATTGQGSNQPQHF.

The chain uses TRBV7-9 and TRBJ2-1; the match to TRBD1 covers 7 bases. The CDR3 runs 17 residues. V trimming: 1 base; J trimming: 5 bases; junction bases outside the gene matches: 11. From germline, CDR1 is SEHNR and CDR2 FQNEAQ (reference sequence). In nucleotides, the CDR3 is TGTGCCAGCAGCTTAGACCCTTACAGGGGTCCCCACAATGAGCAGTTCTTC. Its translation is CASSLDPYRGPHNEQFF.

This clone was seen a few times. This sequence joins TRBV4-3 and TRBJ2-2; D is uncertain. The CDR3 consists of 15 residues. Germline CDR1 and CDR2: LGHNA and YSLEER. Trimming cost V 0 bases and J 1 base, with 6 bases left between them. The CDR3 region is CASSQDRLNTGELFF. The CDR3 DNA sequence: TGCGCCAGCAGCCAAGATAGACTGAACACCGGGGAGCTGTTTTTT.